Listed below are T cell receptor beta chains from one sample, sequenced in a study of a mutant IDH1 vaccine in newly diagnosed glioma. Data came from immunoSEQ multiplex PCR; TCRdb stores just in-frame clones and leaves some out. The sample consists of fewer than 35,000 clones, about 90% of them appearing once. These TCRs are of unknown antigen specificity. Material: PBMCs, obtained from a glioma patient whose treatment included an IDH1 peptide vaccine. The receptors were sampled from a man aged 18 to 30 with glioma. Each CDR3 is given with its conserved first and last residue. D genes are given only for firm matches. Clone size, where shown, is once, few, many, or a class for clones that have expanded.

D	size	J	V	CDR3	DNA
TRBD2	.	TRBJ2-3	TRBV7-7	CASRPGLAVTDTQYF	TGTGCTAGCCGCCCGGGACTAGCGGTCACAGATACGCAGTATTTT
TRBD2	.	TRBJ2-6	TRBV27	CASSPREGRSGANVLTF	TGTGCCAGCAGCCCCCGGGAGGGCCGCTCTGGGGCCAACGTCCTGACTTTC
.	.	TRBJ2-1	TRBV5-6	CASSLGGSNEQFF	TGTGCCAGCAGCTTGGGAGGGAGCAATGAGCAGTTCTTC
.	.	TRBJ2-7	TRBV25-1	CASSERNRRLYSSYEQYF	TGTGCCAGCAGTGAAAGGAATCGCAGGCTGTATAGCTCCTACGAGCAGTACTTC
.	.	TRBJ2-5	TRBV29-1	CSVAWGETQYF	TGCAGCGTTGCGTGGGGAGAGACCCAGTACTTC
.	once	TRBJ2-7	TRBV2	CASSRQDYEQYF	TGTGCCAGCTCTCGACAGGACTACGAGCAGTACTTC
.	.	TRBJ2-6	TRBV15	CATSREGGTGANVLTF	TGTGCCACCAGCAGAGAGGGGGGTACTGGGGCCAACGTCCTGACTTTC
.	.	TRBJ2-7	TRBV6-5	CASSSQTRREQYF	TGTGCCAGCAGTTCACAGACCCGACGGGAGCAGTACTTC
TRBD1	.	TRBJ1-2	TRBV25-1	CASRKTGTGNGYTF	TGTGCCAGCAGGAAGACAGGGACAGGGAATGGCTACACCTTC
.	.	TRBJ2-2	TRBV19	CASRHRVMRGGTGELFF	TGTGCCAGTAGACACAGGGTTATGCGGGGTGGCACCGGGGAGCTGTTTTTT
.	.	TRBJ2-7	TRBV5-6	CASSGTWTDTAYEQYF	TGTGCCAGCAGCGGAACTTGGACGGACACAGCCTACGAGCAGTACTTC
TRBD1	.	TRBJ1-5	TRBV10-3	CASAGGTGGSNQPQHF	TGTGCCAGTGCCGGAGGGACAGGGGGTAGCAATCAGCCCCAGCATTTT
TRBD1	.	TRBJ1-1	TRBV30	CAGDRENTEAFF	TGTGCCGGGGACAGGGAGAACACTGAAGCTTTCTTT
TRBD1	.	TRBJ1-4	TRBV5-1	CASSRGTATNEKLFF	TGCGCCAGCAGCAGAGGGACAGCAACTAATGAAAAACTGTTTTTT
TRBD1	.	TRBJ2-1	TRBV5-1	CASSLTGVNEQFF	TGCGCCAGCAGCTTGACAGGGGTGAATGAGCAGTTCTTC
.	.	TRBJ2-7	TRBV4-1	CASSQEQGRYEQYF	TGCGCCAGCAGCCAAGAACAAGGCAGGTACGAGCAGTACTTC